These 23 T cell receptor beta chains were sequenced from one sample in a study of CD8+ T cells in alopecia areata. RNA was isolated and reverse transcribed to cDNA, the sequencing template. Assay used: immunoSEQ multiplex PCR; TCRdb lists only in-frame clones, some missing. The table has about 2,600 clones, less than 75% seen once. The sequencing input was skin. These receptors were collected from a human donor in good health.

This sequence joins TRBV10-3 and TRBJ1-1, with TRBD1 matching 10 bases. There are 16 residues in the CDR3. Germline V CDR1 and CDR2: ENHRY, SYGVKD. V dropped 6 bases and J dropped 0; count of bases not matched to a gene: 7. The DNA of the CDR3 is TGTGCCATCAGCGCCGGGACAGGGGCTATGAACACTGAAGCTTTCTTT. Amino acids: CAISAGTGAMNTEAFF.

This rearrangement joins TRBV5-1 to TRBJ2-1, with a tentative D call TRBD1 (5 bases). V lost 0 bases and J lost 8, with 15 bases in between. The germline gives CDR1 SGHRS, CDR2 YFSETQ. The CDR3 runs 15 residues. The CDR3 is CASSLVVRVGDEQFF. CDR3 coding DNA: TGCGCCAGCAGCTTGGTTGTCAGGGTAGGGGATGAGCAGTTCTTC.

The chain joins TRBV10-3 to TRBJ1-1, with D perhaps TRBD1 (6 bases). The CDR3 is 16 residues long. Germline CDR1 ENHRY, CDR2 SYGVKD. Trimming cost V 0 bases and J 0 bases, with 11 bases left between them. The CDR3 DNA is TGTGCCATCAGTGAGTCTCAGGGGAAGCTGAACACTGAAGCTTTCTTT. Amino acids: CAISESQGKLNTEAFF.

V is TRBV9 and J is TRBJ1-4, with a tentative D call TRBD1 (5 bases). V lost 0 bases and J 5 bases, leaving 11 bases between the germline ends. CDR1 and CDR2 (germline): SGDLS, YYNGEE. The CDR3 loop spans 15 amino acids. CDR3 DNA sequence: TGTGCCAGCAGCGTAGTCCCAGGGATCAATGAAAAACTGTTTTTT. Protein: CASSVVPGINEKLFF.

The gene calls are TRBV6-1 and TRBJ2-7, with a weak D call TRBD2 (6 bases). The V gene lost 2 bases and the J gene lost 5 bases, with 13 bases spanning the gap. Germline V gives CDR1 MNHNS, CDR2 SASEGT. This CDR3 spans 14 amino acids. This CDR3 reads CASSEMGGSDEQYF. CDR3 nucleotides: TGTGCCAGCAGTGAAATGGGGGGAAGCGACGAGCAGTACTTC.

V is TRBV19 and J is TRBJ1-1; D call uncertain. The CDR3 is 13 residues long. V gave up 3 bases and J gave up 5 bases, with 10 bases separating them. Germline V gene data show CDR1 as LNHDA and CDR2 as SQIVND (reference sequence). The CDR3 nucleotides read TGTGCCAGTAGTATGCAGGTGGATACTGAAGCTTTCTTT. Translation: CASSMQVDTEAFF. The entire variable domain, with the rest obtained from reference TRBV19 and TRBJ1-1, is as follows: DGGITQSPKYLFRKEGQNVTLSCEQNLNHDAMYWYRQDPGQGLRLIYYSQIVNDFQKGDIAEGYSVSREKKESFPLTVTSAQKNPTAFYLCASSMQVDTEAFFGQGTRLTVV.

The rearrangement joins TRBV19 to TRBJ2-2; perhaps TRBD1 as D (5 bases). Trimming shortened V by 6 bases and J by 0 bases, and 8 bases separated the two germline ends. The CDR3 runs to 14 residues. Germline V CDR1 and CDR2: LNHDA, SQIVND (reference sequence). The CDR3 coding sequence is TGTGCCAGTAGGGGGCCCGCGAACACCGGGGAGCTGTTTTTT. Translating gives CASRGPANTGELFF.

As for this clone: At one end, the junction sequence differs from germline, possibly due to a read error. CDR3 amino acids: CVSSPTQLAGGLYNEQFF. CDR3 coding DNA: TGTGTCAGCAGCCCCACGCAACTAGCGGGGGGTCTCTACAATGAGCAGTTCTTC. This rearrangement joins TRBV7-2 to TRBJ2-1; 12 nucleotides agree with TRBD2. The V gene's germline CDR1 is SGHTA and CDR2 FQGNSA. The CDR3 has 18 residues.

The chain couples TRBV7-2 to TRBJ2-1; TRBD2 matches 11 bases. J was trimmed by 6 bases and V by 5 bases; bases with no gene match: 18. The CDR3 has 19 amino acids. The germline V gene encodes CDR1 SGHTA and CDR2 FQGNSA. The CDR3 DNA reads as TGTGCCAGCAGCGCCGGTGTGTTACGACTAGCGGGGACTCTCAATGAGCAGTTCTTC. Translating it yields CASSAGVLRLAGTLNEQFF.

The chain employs TRBV19 and TRBJ2-3; TRBD1 matches at 10 bases. This CDR3 comprises 17 residues. Per the germline V gene, CDR1 is LNHDA and CDR2 is SQIVND (reference sequence). V trimming: 4 bases; J trimming: 1 base; junction bases outside the gene matches: 8. The CDR3 here is CASSRRQGAFGTDTQYF. The CDR3 DNA follows: TGTGCCAGTAGTAGGCGACAGGGGGCTTTCGGCACAGATACGCAGTATTTT. Using reference TRBV19 and TRBJ2-3 for the parts outside the CDR3, the full variable domain is DGGITQSPKYLFRKEGQNVTLSCEQNLNHDAMYWYRQDPGQGLRLIYYSQIVNDFQKGDIAEGYSVSREKKESFPLTVTSAQKNPTAFYLCASSRRQGAFGTDTQYFGPGTRLTVL.

This clone was picked up a small number of times. The chain carries TRBV5-4 and TRBJ2-5; 8 bases are shared with TRBD2. V lost 5 bases to trimming and J lost 0 bases; unmatched junction nucleotides: 6. The CDR3 runs to 15 residues. Per the germline V gene, CDR1 is SGHNT and CDR2 is YYREEE (reference sequence). The CDR3 DNA reads TGTGCCAGCAGTAACTTAGCGGGGTACCAAGAGACCCAGTACTTC. As protein: CASSNLAGYQETQYF.

The chain couples TRBV19 to TRBJ2-5; possible D gene TRBD2, 5 bases. Germline-derived CDR1 and CDR2 are LNHDA and SQIVND (reference sequence). The CDR3 extends over 14 amino acids. V was shortened by 10 bases and J by 5 bases, with 20 bases between the two germline ends. The CDR3 spells CATLGGEGLETQYF. The CDR3 DNA reads as TGTGCCACCCTAGGAGGAGAGGGCCTGGAGACCCAGTACTTC.

The CDR3 nucleotides read TGTGCCAGCAGCTCCGGGACCCGGGGGGTTGAGCAGTTCTTC. Encoded protein: CASSSGTRGVEQFF. The genes are TRBV7-3 and TRBJ2-1, with 7 bases aligning to TRBD2. The CDR3 has 14 residues. V was clipped by 4 bases and J by 9 bases; unmatched bases: 9. The germline V gene encodes CDR1 SGHTA and CDR2 FQGTGA. Filled out from reference TRBV7-3 and TRBJ2-1, the complete variable domain reads GAGVSQTPSNKVTEKGKYVELRCDPISGHTALYWYRQSLGQGPEFLIYFQGTGAADDSGLPNDRFFAVRPEGSVSTLKIQRTERGDSAVYLCASSSGTRGVEQFFGPGTRLTVL.

The rearrangement links TRBV19 to TRBJ2-3; D remains unclear. The V end was cut by 1 base, the J end by 5 bases, with 7 bases between. The CDR3 loop spans 13 amino acids. The germline gives CDR1 LNHDA, CDR2 SQIVND (reference sequence). The CDR3 protein is CASSIASRDTQYF. The DNA for the CDR3 is TGTGCCAGTAGTATAGCTTCGAGAGATACGCAGTATTTT.

This clone was seen more than once but under ten times. The chain is built from TRBV6-1 and TRBJ1-1; tentatively, D is TRBD1 (6 bases). Trimming pared 7 bases from V and 9 bases from J, leaving 15 bases between. CDR1 and CDR2 (germline): MNHNS, SASEGT. CDR3 size: 12 residues. CDR3 in DNA: TGTGCCAGCAAGTCCCCCGACAGGAAAGCTTTCTTT. It yields the protein CASKSPDRKAFF.

This clone has only a few counts. This chain connects TRBV6-5 to TRBJ1-2; the D is unclear. Germline V gene sequence: CDR1 MNHEY, CDR2 SVGAGI. V dropped 2 bases and J dropped 2 bases, with 3 bases sitting between them. The CDR3 consists of 12 residues. CDR3 residues: CASSYRNYGYTF. In DNA, the CDR3 is TGTGCCAGCAGTTACAGGAACTATGGCTACACCTTC.

This clone was detected a few times. The rearrangement links TRBV11-2 to TRBJ2-1; a weak D match, TRBD2 (5 bases). V lost 1 base, J lost 0 bases, and 16 bases lay in between. The germline V gene encodes CDR1 SGHAT and CDR2 FQNNGV. This CDR3 has 18 residues. CDR3 DNA: TGTGCCAGCAGCTTAGGGAGGAAAACTACCAGCTCCTACAATGAGCAGTTCTTC. Residues: CASSLGRKTTSSYNEQFF. Supplemented by reference TRBV11-2 and TRBJ2-1, the full variable domain reads EAGVAQSPRYKIIEKRQSVAFWCNPISGHATLYWYQQILGQGPKLLIQFQNNGVVDDSQLPKDRFSAERLKGVDSTLKIQPAKLEDSAVYLCASSLGRKTTSSYNEQFFGPGTRLTVL.

This clone was seen only a few times. The gene calls are TRBV2 and TRBJ2-4; no reliable D call. The V gene's germline CDR1 is SNHLY and CDR2 FYNNEI. The length of the CDR3 is 15 residues. V lost 4 bases and J lost 0, with 10 bases in between. CDR3 loop: CASSVEQLAKNIQYF. CDR3 bases: TGTGCCAGCAGTGTCGAGCAACTAGCCAAAAACATTCAGTACTTC.

As DNA, the CDR3 is TGTGCCAGCAGCGCGAGGGAGGACAGGGGCCCTCCCTATGGCTACACCTTC. As protein: CASSAREDRGPPYGYTF. The chain recombines TRBV21-1 with TRBJ1-2; the table's D gene call, TRBD1, was not cross checked with the DNA. TRBV21-1 is a documented pseudogene. CDR3 size: 17 residues.

A note on this clone: A junction end diverges from the germline sequence, so it may reflect a read error. This chain uses TRBV7-7 with TRBJ2-3; TRBD2 might be the D (6 bases). CDR3 length: 13 residues. Per germline, CDR1 SSHAT and CDR2 FNYEAQ (reference sequence). The CDR3 bases are TGTGCTAGCAGCTTAGCGGAAGCAGATACGCAGTATTTT. This sequence encodes CASSLAEADTQYF.

This clone was seen just once. The V call is TRBV28, the J call TRBJ1-4, with unresolved D. The CDR3 is 16 amino acids. Trimming removed 4 bases from V and 2 bases from J, with 14 bases in between. Germline CDR1 reads MDHEN; CDR2 reads SYDVKM. CDR3 residues: CASSYVLRRTNEKLFF. The CDR3 DNA follows: TGTGCCAGCAGTTATGTACTAAGGCGCACTAATGAAAAACTGTTTTTT.

In DNA, the CDR3 is TGTGCCAGCAGCGATCCGACGAGCTCCTACGAGCAGTACTTC. Translated: CASSDPTSSYEQYF. V and J are TRBV13 and TRBJ2-7; the D is unclear. Germline-derived CDR1 and CDR2 are PRHDT and FYEKMQ (reference sequence). The CDR3 has 14 residues. The ends were cut back, 5 bases at V and 0 bases at J, with 11 bases in the middle.

This sequence joins TRBV28 and TRBJ2-6, with 7 bases aligning to TRBD1. Per the germline V gene, CDR1 is MDHEN and CDR2 is SYDVKM. CDR3 size: 17 residues. The V gene end was trimmed by 2 bases and the J gene end by 1 base; junction bases not matched to a gene: 5. The CDR3 bases are TGTGCCAGCAGTTTAACCATGACAGGGTCTGGGGCCAACGTCCTGACTTTC. It specifies CASSLTMTGSGANVLTF.